This T cell receptor (beta chain) was sequenced for a study of early T cells in non-severe SARS-CoV-2 infection. Overall study: It was bulk RNA from unsorted whole blood that was sequenced, and the chains were unpaired. General observations from the study: The VDJdb matching leaned toward anti-spike CD8 responses and overlooked private and CD4 specificities.

V lost 5 bases, J lost 2 bases, and 10 bases lay in between. Germline CDR1 and CDR2: SGHAT and FQNNGV. This CDR3 spans 14 amino acids. Unique molecular identifiers were added to individual cDNA molecules. One entry per CDR3 protein, called by TCRdb with MiXCR from the 5' RACE reads. Seen here are 25,000 to 35,000 distinct CDR3 sequences, 5.5% to 6% observed once, and the top ten hold 10% to 15%. The table lists this clonotype with many counts. Its antigen is not known. Sequencing input: whole blood. The chain is built from TRBV11-2 and TRBJ1-3; D remains ambiguous. This sequence originates from an adult who was a healthcare worker with PCR-confirmed SARS-CoV-2 infection or an uninfected control (not recorded which). CDR3 DNA sequence: TGTGCCAGCAGCCGAACGGGCCCTGGAAACACCATATATTTT. Amino acid sequence: CASSRTGPGNTIYF.